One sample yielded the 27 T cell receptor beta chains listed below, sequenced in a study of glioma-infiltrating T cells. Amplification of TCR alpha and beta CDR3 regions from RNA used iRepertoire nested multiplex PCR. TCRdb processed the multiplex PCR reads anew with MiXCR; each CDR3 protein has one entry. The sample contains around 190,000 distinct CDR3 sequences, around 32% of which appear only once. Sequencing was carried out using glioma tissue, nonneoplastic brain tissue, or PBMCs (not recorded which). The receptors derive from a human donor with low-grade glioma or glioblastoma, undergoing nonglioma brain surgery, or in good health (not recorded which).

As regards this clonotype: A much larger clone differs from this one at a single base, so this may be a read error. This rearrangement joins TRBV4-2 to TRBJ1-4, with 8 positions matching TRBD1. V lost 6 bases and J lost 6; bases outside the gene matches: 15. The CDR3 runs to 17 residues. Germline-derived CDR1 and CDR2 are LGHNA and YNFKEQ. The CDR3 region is CASRLVMSGTGDEKLFF. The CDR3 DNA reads TGTGCCAGCAGACTAGTAATGTCCGGGACAGGAGATGAAAAACTGTTTTTT.

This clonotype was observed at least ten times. The CDR3 DNA reads as TGTGCCAGCAGTAAACAGGGTCCGGGAAGGGAGCAGTTCTTC. Protein sequence: CASSKQGPGREQFF. The chain recombines TRBV6-1 with TRBJ2-1; D may be TRBD1 (6 bases). Germline values: CDR1 MNHNS, CDR2 SASEGT. The V and J ends lost 5 bases and 10 bases respectively, with 18 bases between them. The CDR3 is 14 amino acids.

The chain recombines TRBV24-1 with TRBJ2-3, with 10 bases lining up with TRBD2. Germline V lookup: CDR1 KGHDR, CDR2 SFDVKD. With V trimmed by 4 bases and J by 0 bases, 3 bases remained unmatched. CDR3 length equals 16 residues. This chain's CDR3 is CATSDQTSGSTDTQYF. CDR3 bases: TGTGCCACCAGTGACCAGACTAGCGGGAGCACAGATACGCAGTATTTT.

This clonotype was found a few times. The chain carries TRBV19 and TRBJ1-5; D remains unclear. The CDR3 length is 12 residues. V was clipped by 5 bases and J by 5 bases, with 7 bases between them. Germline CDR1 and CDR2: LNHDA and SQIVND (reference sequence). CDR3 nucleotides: TGTGCCAGTAGTCTGATGGATCAGCCCCAGCATTTT. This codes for CASSLMDQPQHF.

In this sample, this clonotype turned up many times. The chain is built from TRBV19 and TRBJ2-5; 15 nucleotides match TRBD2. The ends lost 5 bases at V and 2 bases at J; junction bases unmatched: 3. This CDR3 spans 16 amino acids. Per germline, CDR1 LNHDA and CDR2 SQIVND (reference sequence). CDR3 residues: CASSSGLAGGQETQYF. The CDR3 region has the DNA TGTGCCAGTAGTTCGGGACTAGCGGGGGGTCAAGAGACCCAGTACTTC.

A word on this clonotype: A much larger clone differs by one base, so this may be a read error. In DNA, the CDR3 is TGCAGTGCCTCGACAGGCCACCGAGAGACCCAGTACTTC. This gives the protein CSASTGHRETQYF. The genes are TRBV20-1 and TRBJ2-5; possible D gene TRBD1, 6 bases. Germline CDR1 reads DFQATT; CDR2 reads SNEGSKA (reference sequence). This CDR3 comprises 13 residues. V lost 6 bases and J 4 bases, leaving 15 bases between the germline ends.

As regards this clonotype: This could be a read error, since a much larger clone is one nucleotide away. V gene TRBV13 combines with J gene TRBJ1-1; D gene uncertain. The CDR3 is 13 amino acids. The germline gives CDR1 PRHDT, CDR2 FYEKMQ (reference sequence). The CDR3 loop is CASSAQMNTEASF. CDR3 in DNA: TGTGCCAGCAGCGCACAGATGAACACTGAAGCTTCCTTT.

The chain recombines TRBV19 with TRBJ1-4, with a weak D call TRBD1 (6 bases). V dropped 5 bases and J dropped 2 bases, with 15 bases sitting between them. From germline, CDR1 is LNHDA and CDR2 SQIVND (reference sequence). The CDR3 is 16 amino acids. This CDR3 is CASSLGAWRTNEKLFF. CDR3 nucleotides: TGTGCCAGTAGTTTGGGGGCGTGGAGGACTAATGAAAAACTGTTTTTT. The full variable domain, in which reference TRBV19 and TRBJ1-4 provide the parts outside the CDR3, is DGGITQSPKYLFRKEGQNVTLSCEQNLNHDAMYWYRQDPGQGLRLIYYSQIVNDFQKGDIAEGYSVSREKKESFPLTVTSAQKNPTAFYLCASSLGAWRTNEKLFFGSGTQLSVL.

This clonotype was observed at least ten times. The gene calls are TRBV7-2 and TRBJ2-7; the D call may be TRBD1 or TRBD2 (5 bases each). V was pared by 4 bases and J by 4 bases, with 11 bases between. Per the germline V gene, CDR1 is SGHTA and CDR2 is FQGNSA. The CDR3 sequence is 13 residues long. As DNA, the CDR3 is TGTGCCAGCAGCTCGGGACCGGGATACGAGCAGTACTTC. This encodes CASSSGPGYEQYF.

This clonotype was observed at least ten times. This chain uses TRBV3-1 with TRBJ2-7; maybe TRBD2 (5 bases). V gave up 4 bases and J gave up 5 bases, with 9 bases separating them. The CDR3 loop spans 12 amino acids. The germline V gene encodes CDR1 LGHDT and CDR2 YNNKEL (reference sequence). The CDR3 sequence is CASSLARDEQYF. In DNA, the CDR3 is TGTGCCAGCAGCCTAGCGAGGGACGAGCAGTACTTC.

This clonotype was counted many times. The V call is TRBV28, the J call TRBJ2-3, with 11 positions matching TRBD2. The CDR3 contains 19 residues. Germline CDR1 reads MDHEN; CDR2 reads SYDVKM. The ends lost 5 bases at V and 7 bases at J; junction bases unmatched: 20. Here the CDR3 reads CASSLWTVKTSGKLNTQYF. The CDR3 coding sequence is TGTGCCAGCAGTCTGTGGACAGTGAAGACTAGCGGGAAACTAAATACGCAGTATTTT.

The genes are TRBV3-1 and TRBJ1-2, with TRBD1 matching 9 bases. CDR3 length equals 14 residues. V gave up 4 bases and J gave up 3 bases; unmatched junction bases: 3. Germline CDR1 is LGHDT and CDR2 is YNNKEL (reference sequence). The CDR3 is CASSPQGADYGYTF. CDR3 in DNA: TGTGCCAGCAGCCCACAGGGGGCCGACTATGGCTACACCTTC. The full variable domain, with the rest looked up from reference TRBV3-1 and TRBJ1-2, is DTAVSQTPKYLVTQMGNDKSIKCEQNLGHDTMYWYKQDSKKFLKIMFSYNNKELIINETVPNRFSPKSPDKAHLNLHINSLELGDSAVYFCASSPQGADYGYTFGSGTRLTVV.

The CDR3 region has the DNA TGCAGTGCTACCAGACTAGCCAGCAGCCTTAACAATGGGCAGTACTTC. Translated: CSATRLASSLNNGQYF. This rearrangement joins TRBV20-1 to TRBJ2-7; 7 positions match TRBD2. The CDR3 spans 16 residues. V gave up 4 bases and J gave up 9 bases; unmatched junction bases: 21. CDR1 and CDR2 from the germline V gene are DFQATT and SNEGSKA (reference sequence).

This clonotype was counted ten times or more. The CDR3, as DNA: TGCAGTGCTAGTGGCAGCGGGAATGGAGATACGCAGTATTTT. Protein product: CSASGSGNGDTQYF. This rearrangement joins TRBV20-1 to TRBJ2-3; 7 bases align to TRBD2. This CDR3 contains 14 residues. V shed 3 bases and J 5 bases; nucleotides not matched to a gene: 8. Looked up from germline, CDR1 is DFQATT and CDR2 is SNEGSKA (reference sequence).

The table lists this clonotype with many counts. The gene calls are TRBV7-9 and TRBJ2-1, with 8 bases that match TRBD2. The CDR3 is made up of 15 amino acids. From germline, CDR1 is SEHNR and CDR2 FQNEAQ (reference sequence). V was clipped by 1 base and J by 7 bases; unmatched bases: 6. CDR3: CASSLGLAIRNEQFF. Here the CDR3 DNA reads TGTGCCAGCAGCTTAGGACTAGCGATCAGAAATGAGCAGTTCTTC.

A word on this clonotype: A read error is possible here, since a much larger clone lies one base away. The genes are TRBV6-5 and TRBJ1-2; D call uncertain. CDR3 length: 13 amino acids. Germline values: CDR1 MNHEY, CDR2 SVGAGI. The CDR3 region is CAISEIQSEGDTF. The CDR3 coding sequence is TGTGCCATCAGTGAAATCCAGAGTGAGGGCGACACCTTC.

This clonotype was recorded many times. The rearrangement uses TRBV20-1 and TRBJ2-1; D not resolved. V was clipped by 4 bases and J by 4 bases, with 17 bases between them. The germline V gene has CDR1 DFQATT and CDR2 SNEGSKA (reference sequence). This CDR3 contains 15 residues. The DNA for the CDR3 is TGCAGTGCTACAAACGGCGGCTATCGTTACAATGAGCAGTTCTTC. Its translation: CSATNGGYRYNEQFF.

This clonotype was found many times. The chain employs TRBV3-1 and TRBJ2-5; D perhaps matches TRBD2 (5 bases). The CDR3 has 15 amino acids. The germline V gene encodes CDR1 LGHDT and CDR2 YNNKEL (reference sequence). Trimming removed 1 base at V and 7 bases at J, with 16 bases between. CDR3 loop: CASSQGSRAGGTQYF. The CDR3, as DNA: TGTGCCAGCAGCCAAGGCTCTAGGGCCGGAGGGACCCAGTACTTC.

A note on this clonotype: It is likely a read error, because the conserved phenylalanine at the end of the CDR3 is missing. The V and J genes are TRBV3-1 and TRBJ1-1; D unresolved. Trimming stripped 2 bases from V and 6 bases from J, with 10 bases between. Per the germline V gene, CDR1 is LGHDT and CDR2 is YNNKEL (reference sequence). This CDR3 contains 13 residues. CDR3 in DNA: TGTGCCAGCAGCCAAATCGCCGGGCCTGAAGCTTTCTCT. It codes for CASSQIAGPEAFS.

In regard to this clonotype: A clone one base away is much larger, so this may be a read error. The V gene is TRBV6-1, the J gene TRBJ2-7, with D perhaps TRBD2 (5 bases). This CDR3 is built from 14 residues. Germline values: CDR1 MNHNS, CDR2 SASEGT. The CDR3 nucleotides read TGTGCCGGCAGTTCCCCACTAGTCGGAAACGAGCAGTACTTC. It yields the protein CAGSSPLVGNEQYF.

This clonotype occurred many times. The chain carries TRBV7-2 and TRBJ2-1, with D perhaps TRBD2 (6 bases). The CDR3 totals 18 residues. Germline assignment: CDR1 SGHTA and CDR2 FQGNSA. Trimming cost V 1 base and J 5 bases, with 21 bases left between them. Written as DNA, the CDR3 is TGTGCCAGCAGCTTAGTAGCTACGGGGGTTGGGCGTAACAATGAGCAGTTCTTC. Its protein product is CASSLVATGVGRNNEQFF.

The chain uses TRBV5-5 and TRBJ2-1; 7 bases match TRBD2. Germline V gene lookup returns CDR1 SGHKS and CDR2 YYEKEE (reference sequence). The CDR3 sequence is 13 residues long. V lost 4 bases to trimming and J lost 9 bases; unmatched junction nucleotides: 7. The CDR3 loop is CASSPTSFGEQFF. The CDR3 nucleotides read TGTGCCAGCAGCCCGACTAGCTTCGGTGAGCAGTTCTTC.

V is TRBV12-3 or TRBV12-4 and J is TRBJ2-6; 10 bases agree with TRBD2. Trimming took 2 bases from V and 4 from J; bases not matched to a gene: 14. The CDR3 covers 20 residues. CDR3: CASSLSYVTSGLAGANVLTF. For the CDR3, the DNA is TGTGCCAGCAGTTTATCCTACGTGACTAGCGGGTTGGCAGGGGCCAACGTCCTGACTTTC.

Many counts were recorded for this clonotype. CDR3 bases: TGCAGTGCCGAGCGGGAGGCGAACATTCAGTACTTC. Protein product: CSAEREANIQYF. J is TRBJ2-4 and V is TRBV20-1; TRBD2 matches 9 bases. The CDR3 sequence is 12 residues long. Germline assignment: CDR1 DFQATT and CDR2 SNEGSKA (reference sequence). J gave up 7 bases and V 6 bases, and 4 bases lay outside the gene matches.

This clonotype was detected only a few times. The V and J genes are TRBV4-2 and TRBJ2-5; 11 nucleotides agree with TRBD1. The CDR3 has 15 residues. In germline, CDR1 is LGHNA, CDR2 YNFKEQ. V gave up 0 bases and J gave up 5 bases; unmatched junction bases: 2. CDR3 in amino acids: CASSQEGDRGETQYF. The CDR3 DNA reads TGTGCCAGCAGCCAAGAAGGGGACAGGGGGGAGACCCAGTACTTC.

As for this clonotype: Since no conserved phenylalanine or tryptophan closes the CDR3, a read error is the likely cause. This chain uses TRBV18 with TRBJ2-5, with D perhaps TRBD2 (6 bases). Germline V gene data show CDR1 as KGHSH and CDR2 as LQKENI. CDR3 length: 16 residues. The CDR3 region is CASSPTTGVYQETQYS. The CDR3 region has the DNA TGTGCCAGTTCACCGACGACGGGGGTTTACCAAGAGACCCAGTACTCC.

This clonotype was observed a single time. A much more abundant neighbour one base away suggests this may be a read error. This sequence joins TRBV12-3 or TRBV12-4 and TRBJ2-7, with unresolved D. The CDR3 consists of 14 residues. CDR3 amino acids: CASTPDVRFYKQYF. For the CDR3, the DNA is TGTGCCAGCACCCCAGATGTCCGTTTCTACAAGCAGTACTTC.